This T cell receptor (beta chain) was profiled in a study of CD8 T cells in Susac syndrome. RNA in amounts of roughly 0.5 to 1 ug was reverse transcribed with random hexamers. It was immunoSEQ multiplex PCR that amplified TCR beta CDR3 across 54 Vbeta and 13 Jbeta. TCRdb reprocessed the immunoSEQ multiplex PCR reads with MiXCR, giving one entry per CDR3 protein. The table has 150,000 to 180,000 distinct CDR3 sequences, over 85% seen once. V was clipped by 4 bases and J by 4 bases, with 11 bases between them. The CDR3 has 13 residues. The germline V gene encodes CDR1 SGDLS and CDR2 YYNGEE. Included as multiple sclerosis controls were treatment-naive patients who had stable or active relapsing-remitting disease. TEMRA cells were enriched by FACS, while CD8+ and CD4+ T cells were obtained through a negative isolation that was performed magnetically.

The receptor comes from a human donor with multiple sclerosis. Sequenced input: CD8+ T cells from PBMCs. The chain combines TRBV9 with TRBJ1-1; weak D call: TRBD1 (6 bases). The CDR3 region has the DNA TGTGCCAGCAGCAACGCAGGGGTCACTGAAGCTTTCTTT. Translation: CASSNAGVTEAFF.